This passage covers 7 T cell receptor beta chains from one sample sequenced in a study of T cells in localized non-small cell lung cancer. The data were produced by immunoSEQ multiplex PCR, yet TCRdb's version contains in-frame clones alone and is incomplete. The data show about 2,200 clones, about 30% seen once. Sample: normal lung tissue next to the tumor, taken before any cancer treatment. These receptors were collected from a man aged 40 to 70 with stage III lung adenocarcinoma.

The chain couples TRBV18 to TRBJ1-1; a weak D match, TRBD1 (6 bases). CDR3 length equals 15 residues. CDR1 and CDR2 from the germline V gene are KGHSH and LQKENI. V shed 5 bases and J shed 5 bases, with 18 bases lying between them. CDR3 DNA: TGTGCCAGCTCATCAGAGTCCGGGGGGCGGACTGAAGCTTTCTTT. Translating it yields CASSSESGGRTEAFF.

The chain links TRBV29-1 to TRBJ2-2; D may be TRBD1 (5 bases). Per germline, CDR1 SQVTM and CDR2 ANQGSEA. V was cut by 7 bases and J by 3 bases, with 9 bases left in between. This CDR3 has 12 amino acids. In DNA, the CDR3 is TGCAGCGGCCTACAGGACACCGGGGAGCTGTTTTTT. It yields the protein CSGLQDTGELFF.

CDR3 residues: CASSGGLNQPQHF. The CDR3 coding sequence is TGTGCCAGTAGTGGGGGGCTCAATCAGCCCCAGCATTTT. The chain couples TRBV19 to TRBJ1-5, with D tentatively TRBD1 (6 bases). There are 13 residues in the CDR3. Looked up from germline, CDR1 is LNHDA and CDR2 is SQIVND (reference sequence). Deletions cut 5 bases from V and 3 bases from J, with 8 bases between.

In its sample, this clone was seen many times. The CDR3: CASSRDSLNTEAFF. The CDR3 region has the DNA TGTGCCAGCAGTCGGGACAGCCTGAACACTGAAGCTTTCTTT. The V call is TRBV7-1, the J call TRBJ1-1; 7 nucleotides align to TRBD1. TRBV7-1 is recorded as an ORF, its role being uncertain. V shed 6 bases, J shed 0 bases, and the junction held 4 bases outside the gene matches. This CDR3 spans 14 amino acids.

This chain connects TRBV11-3 to TRBJ2-1, with 7 bases aligning to TRBD1. V gave up 2 bases and J gave up 8 bases; unmatched junction bases: 6. Germline values: CDR1 SGHNT, CDR2 YENEEA. The CDR3 spans 14 residues. CDR3 nucleotides: TGTGCCAGCAGCTTAAGGACAGGCCGGGATGAGCAGTTCTTC. As protein: CASSLRTGRDEQFF.

The gene calls are TRBV12-5 and TRBJ2-3, with a tentative D call TRBD2 (7 bases). CDR1 and CDR2 from the germline V gene are LGHNT and FRNRAP. The CDR3 totals 16 residues. Trimming left V 7 bases short and J 2 bases short, with 19 bases between. CDR3 DNA sequence: TGTGCTAGTGCCCTGGGAGTAGGGGGGGTCACAGATACGCAGTATTTT. It specifies CASALGVGGVTDTQYF.

This clone ranks as medium-sized. This chain joins TRBV11-3 and TRBJ2-3, with TRBD2 identical over 8 bases. Germline V gene sequence: CDR1 SGHNT, CDR2 YENEEA. This CDR3 contains 15 residues. The trim removed 3 bases at V and 0 bases at J, leaving 2 bases unmatched. This CDR3 reads CASSFAGGSTDTQYF. In DNA, the CDR3 is TGTGCCAGCAGCTTTGCGGGAGGAAGCACAGATACGCAGTATTTT.